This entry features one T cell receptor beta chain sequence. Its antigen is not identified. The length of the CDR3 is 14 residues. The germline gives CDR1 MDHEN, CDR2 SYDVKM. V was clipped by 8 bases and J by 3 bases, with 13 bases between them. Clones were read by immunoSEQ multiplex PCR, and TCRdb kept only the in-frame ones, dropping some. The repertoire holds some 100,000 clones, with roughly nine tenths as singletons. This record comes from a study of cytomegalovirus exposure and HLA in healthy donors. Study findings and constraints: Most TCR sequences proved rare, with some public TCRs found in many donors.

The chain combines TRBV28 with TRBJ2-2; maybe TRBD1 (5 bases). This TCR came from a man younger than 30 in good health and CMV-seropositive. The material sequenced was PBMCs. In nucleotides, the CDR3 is TGTGCCAGCGTGGCAGGGTTGTACACCGGGGAGCTGTTTTTT. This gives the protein CASVAGLYTGELFF.